The sample holds a few counts of the clone carrying this T cell receptor (beta chain). These data originate in a study of blood T cell repertoires in COVID-19. From germline, CDR1 is DFQATT and CDR2 SNEGSKA (reference sequence). The CDR3 contains 11 residues. This table comes from immunoSEQ multiplex PCR, and its TCRdb copy is limited to in-frame clones, with some not included. The sample carries 55,000 to 90,000 clones, 88% recorded once. The receptor's source is a human donor in a cohort sampled during active COVID-19. The genes are TRBV20-1 and TRBJ2-5; a weak D match, TRBD1 (5 bases). Material for sequencing was peripheral blood. The CDR3 DNA follows: TGCAGCCCTGGACACAGAGAGACCCAGTACTTC. Its protein is CSPGHRETQYF.